Listed here are 20 T cell receptor beta chains from one sample, sequenced in a study of OX40 agonist ivuxolimab in advanced cancers. Some clones are missing from TCRdb's copy, which holds only in-frame ones; the method was immunoSEQ multiplex PCR. Among 96,000 or so clones listed, roughly 91% were seen once. The specimen was CD4+ or CD8+ T cells sorted from blood, collected in a trial of the OX40 agonist ivuxolimab. Source of these receptors: an adult with an advanced solid tumor such as melanoma, head and neck, liver or kidney cancer.

This rearrangement joins TRBV28 to TRBJ1-2; 8 bases map to TRBD1. This CDR3 spans 16 amino acids. The J segment lost 1 base and the V segment lost 5 bases, leaving 9 bases of the junction unmatched. CDR1 MDHEN and CDR2 SYDVKM come from the germline V gene. CDR3 DNA: TGTGCCAGCAGTCGGACAGGGCCCTCGATTAACTATGGCTACACCTTC. Amino acids: CASSRTGPSINYGYTF.

The J gene is TRBJ1-3, the V gene TRBV7-2; tentative D call: TRBD1 (6 bases). CDR3 size: 16 residues. The germline CDR1 and CDR2 sequences are SGHTA and FQGNSA. The germline V and J ends were trimmed by 1 base and 0 bases, with 10 bases remaining between them. The CDR3 spells CASSLVGQNSGNTIYF. CDR3 sequence (DNA): TGTGCCAGCAGCTTAGTCGGACAGAACTCTGGAAACACCATATATTTT.

The CDR3 DNA follows: TGTGCCTGGAGCGATGGGACAGTCTCCGGAAACACCATATATTTT. Its protein is CAWSDGTVSGNTIYF. The chain uses TRBV30 and TRBJ1-3, with 7 bases lining up with TRBD1. J lost 4 bases, V lost 3 bases, and 9 bases had no gene match. The CDR3 is 15 amino acids. Germline V gene lookup returns CDR1 GTSNPN and CDR2 SVGIG (reference sequence). Looking up the rest from reference TRBV30 and TRBJ1-3 gives the full variable domain: SQTIHQWPATLVQPVGSPLSLECTVEGTSNPNLYWYRQAAGRGLQLLFYSVGIGQISSEVPQNLSASRPQDRQFILSSKKLLLSDSGFYLCAWSDGTVSGNTIYFGEGSWLTVV.

The chain employs TRBV5-1 and TRBJ2-5; no reliable D call. The CDR3 has 15 residues. The V and J ends lost 0 bases and 2 bases respectively, with 11 bases between them. Germline V CDR1 and CDR2: SGHRS, YFSETQ. The CDR3 nucleotides read TGCGCCAGCAGCTTGGATCCGACGGTTCAAGAGACCCAGTACTTC. Encoded protein: CASSLDPTVQETQYF.

This sequence joins TRBV10-3 and TRBJ2-1, with 7 bases lining up with TRBD2. Germline trimming cut 2 bases from V and 6 bases from J; bases unmatched to any gene: 7. The germline CDR1 and CDR2 sequences are ENHRY and SYGVKD. The CDR3 is 15 residues long. As DNA, the CDR3 is TGTGCCATCAGTGAGGAACCGGGAGGCCCCAATGAGCAGTTCTTC. It yields the protein CAISEEPGGPNEQFF.

The chain employs TRBV5-1 and TRBJ1-1; perhaps TRBD1 as D (5 bases). V was cut by 5 bases and J by 3 bases, with 11 bases left in between. This CDR3 has 13 residues. The germline V gene encodes CDR1 SGHRS and CDR2 YFSETQ. CDR3 sequence: CASSSGLDTEAFF. The DNA for the CDR3 is TGCGCCAGCAGTTCAGGGTTGGACACTGAAGCTTTCTTT. Full variable domain (remainder filled in from reference TRBV5-1 and TRBJ1-1): KAGVTQTPRYLIKTRGQQVTLSCSPISGHRSVSWYQQTPGQGLQFLFEYFSETQRNKGNFPGRFSGRQFSNSRSEMNVSTLELGDSALYLCASSSGLDTEAFFGQGTRLTVV.

The V gene is TRBV6-5, the J gene TRBJ2-5; the match to TRBD2 covers 8 bases. The length of the CDR3 is 13 residues. V was pared by 6 bases and J by 4 bases, with 4 bases of the junction left unmatched. Germline V gene lookup returns CDR1 MNHEY and CDR2 SVGAGI. For the CDR3, the DNA is TGTGCCAGCAGCCGAGCGGGAGTAGAGACCCAGTACTTC. As protein: CASSRAGVETQYF.

V usage is TRBV10-3 and J usage is TRBJ2-1; D is undetermined. This CDR3 contains 11 residues. Germline V lookup: CDR1 ENHRY, CDR2 SYGVKD. The germline V and J ends were trimmed by 5 bases and 4 bases, with 3 bases remaining between them. CDR3 DNA sequence: TGTGCCATCAGTTCTTACAATGAGCAGTTCTTC. Protein product: CAISSYNEQFF.

This chain connects TRBV27 to TRBJ2-3; D might be TRBD2 (6 bases). The CDR3 has 15 residues. The V end was cut by 4 bases, the J end by 2 bases, with 13 bases between. CDR1 MNHEY and CDR2 SMNVEV come from the germline V gene (reference sequence). The CDR3 coding sequence is TGTGCCAGCAGTTCCCCGGGAGAGCCCACAGATACGCAGTATTTT. Protein product: CASSSPGEPTDTQYF.

The chain joins TRBV7-7 to TRBJ2-5; 9 nucleotides line up with TRBD1. This CDR3 is built from 15 residues. CDR1 is SSHAT, CDR2 FNYEAQ, per germline (reference sequence). V shed 1 base, J shed 5 bases, and the junction held 5 bases outside the gene matches. The CDR3 is CASSLGIQGAETQYF. CDR3 in DNA: TGTGCCAGCAGCTTAGGGATACAGGGGGCGGAGACCCAGTACTTC.

CDR3 sequence: CASSRLLEGYDEQFF. The CDR3 nucleotides are TGTGCCAGCTCACGGCTGCTCGAAGGGTACGATGAGCAGTTCTTC. The rearrangement joins TRBV18 to TRBJ2-1, with unresolved D. The germline gives CDR1 KGHSH, CDR2 LQKENI. V lost 4 bases and J lost 8, with 18 bases in between. CDR3 length equals 15 residues. Supplemented by reference TRBV18 and TRBJ2-1, the full variable domain reads NAGVMQNPRHLVRRRGQEARLRCSPMKGHSHVYWYRQLPEEGLKFMVYLQKENIIDESGMPKERFSAEFPKEGPSILRIQQVVRGDSAAYFCASSRLLEGYDEQFFGPGTRLTVL.

The rearrangement links TRBV7-9 to TRBJ1-2, with D perhaps TRBD1 (6 bases). V shed 1 base and J shed 4 bases, with 10 bases lying between them. The CDR3 is 14 amino acids. Germline values: CDR1 SEHNR, CDR2 FQNEAQ (reference sequence). CDR3 in amino acids: CASSLGEGGYGYTF. As DNA, the CDR3 is TGTGCCAGCAGCTTAGGAGAAGGGGGCTATGGCTACACCTTC.

This sequence joins TRBV5-1 and TRBJ2-3; 11 bases match TRBD2. Trimming cost V 2 bases and J 5 bases; bases outside gene matches: 7. The CDR3 extends over 16 amino acids. The germline gives CDR1 SGHRS, CDR2 YFSETQ. The CDR3 sequence is CASSLLTSGSLDTQYF. In nucleotides, the CDR3 is TGCGCCAGCAGCTTACTAACTAGCGGGAGCTTAGATACGCAGTATTTT.

This CDR3 reads CASSQLALEQYF. In DNA form, the CDR3 reads TGTGCCAGCAGCCAACTAGCGCTTGAGCAGTACTTC. The rearrangement joins TRBV2 to TRBJ2-7; 7 bases map to TRBD2. The length of the CDR3 is 12 residues. With 6 bases clipped from V and 7 bases from J, the junction kept 6 bases outside the gene matches. CDR1 and CDR2 from the germline V gene are SNHLY and FYNNEI.

The genes are TRBV6-1 and TRBJ2-2, with 9 bases identical to TRBD2. Per the germline V gene, CDR1 is MNHNS and CDR2 is SASEGT. Trimming cost V 6 bases and J 2 bases; bases outside gene matches: 1. This CDR3 spans 14 amino acids. As DNA, the CDR3 is TGTGCCAGCAGGACTAGCGGAAACACCGGGGAGCTGTTTTTT. Protein product: CASRTSGNTGELFF.

The chain joins TRBV5-1 to TRBJ1-5; TRBD1 agrees at 7 bases. Trimming cost V 4 bases and J 7 bases; bases outside gene matches: 14. The germline V gene has CDR1 SGHRS and CDR2 YFSETQ. The CDR3 length is 16 residues. In DNA, the CDR3 is TGCGCCAGCAGCCCCGGGACAGACTATCTGGGGCAGCCCCAGCATTTT. Its protein is CASSPGTDYLGQPQHF.

The V gene is TRBV28, the J gene TRBJ2-5; D is unresolved. This CDR3 region has 15 residues. Germline loops: CDR1 MDHEN, CDR2 SYDVKM. With 5 bases removed from V and 2 bases from J, the gap between germline ends came to 15 bases. The CDR3 is CASSQLTAKQETQYF. CDR3 coding DNA: TGTGCCAGCAGTCAGCTCACAGCGAAACAAGAGACCCAGTACTTC.

V gene TRBV7-9 combines with J gene TRBJ2-3; TRBD2 is a possible D gene (6 bases). The germline V gene has CDR1 SEHNR and CDR2 FQNEAQ (reference sequence). This CDR3 has 15 amino acids. The V end lost 5 bases, the J end lost 0 bases, and 12 bases lay between the germline ends. Written as DNA, the CDR3 is TGTGCCAGCAGCCCCCTTAGCGGTAGCACAGATACGCAGTATTTT. It encodes CASSPLSGSTDTQYF.

This chain links TRBV7-8 with TRBJ2-4, with 8 positions matching TRBD1. CDR1 is SGHVS and CDR2 is FQNEAQ in the germline V gene. CDR3 length equals 16 residues. The V gene end was trimmed by 1 base and the J gene end by 0 bases; junction bases not matched to a gene: 2. CDR3 DNA: TGTGCCAGCAGCTTAGGACAGGGGCTAGCCAAAAACATTCAGTACTTC. Amino acids: CASSLGQGLAKNIQYF.

The rearrangement uses TRBV5-4 and TRBJ1-4; 9 positions agree with TRBD1. Trimming removed 0 bases from V and 6 bases from J; junction bases left unmatched: 6. Germline V lookup: CDR1 SGHNT, CDR2 YYREEE (reference sequence). The CDR3 has 16 residues. DNA of the CDR3: TGTGCCAGCAGCTTGGTTCCGGGACAGGGAGATGAAAAACTGTTTTTT. The encoded protein is CASSLVPGQGDEKLFF.